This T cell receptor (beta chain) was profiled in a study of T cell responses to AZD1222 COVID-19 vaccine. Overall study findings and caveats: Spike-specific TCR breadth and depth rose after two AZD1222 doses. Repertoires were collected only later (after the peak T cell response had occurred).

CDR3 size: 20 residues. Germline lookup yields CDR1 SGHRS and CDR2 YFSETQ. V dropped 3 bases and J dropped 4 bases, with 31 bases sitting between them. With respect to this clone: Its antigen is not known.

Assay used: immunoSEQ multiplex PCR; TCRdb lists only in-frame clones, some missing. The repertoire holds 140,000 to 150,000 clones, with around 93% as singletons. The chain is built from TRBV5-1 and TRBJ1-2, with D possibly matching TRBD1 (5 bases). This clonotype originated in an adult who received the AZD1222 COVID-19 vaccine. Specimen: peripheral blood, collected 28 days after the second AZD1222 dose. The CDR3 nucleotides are TGCGCCAGCAGCTCCACCCGCTACCGGGGCCGGACGACAGAAATCTATGGCTACACCTTC. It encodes CASSSTRYRGRTTEIYGYTF.